The 5 T cell receptor beta chains presented below share a single source sample, sequenced in a study of tumor-infiltrating lymphocytes in localized non-small cell lung cancer. The assay was immunoSEQ multiplex PCR, and TCRdb's table has in-frame clones only and misses some. The sample comprises 11,000 or so clones, 67% of which are singletons, and about 11% rests with the top ten. Sequencing input: uninvolved lung tissue not adjacent to the tumor. These TCRs come from a human donor with non-small cell lung cancer.

This clone was counted between two and nine times. The rearrangement links TRBV30 to TRBJ1-3; weak D call: TRBD1 (5 bases). V was pared by 5 bases and J by 4 bases, with 15 bases between. Germline V gene sequence: CDR1 GTSNPN, CDR2 SVGIG (reference sequence). CDR3 size: 14 residues. The CDR3, as DNA: TGTGCCTGGGGCAGGGTTTTGTCCGGAAACACCATATATTTT. Its protein is CAWGRVLSGNTIYF.

The J gene is TRBJ2-1, the V gene TRBV9, with a tentative D call TRBD2 (6 bases). The CDR3 contains 15 residues. V dropped 0 bases and J dropped 2 bases, with 9 bases sitting between them. Germline V gene lookup returns CDR1 SGDLS and CDR2 YYNGEE. The CDR3 DNA reads TGTGCCAGCAGCGTAGGGTCGGGGGCCTACAATGAGCAGTTCTTC. Protein product: CASSVGSGAYNEQFF.

This rearrangement joins TRBV21-1 to TRBJ2-4; the table calls TRBD1, which could not be checked here. TRBV21-1 has pseudogene status. The CDR3 runs 14 residues. The CDR3 DNA reads as TGTGCCAGCACCACGACAGGGTGGTCAGACATTCAGTACTTC. Translation: CASTTTGWSDIQYF.

This clone was observed a handful of times. This chain links TRBV10-1 with TRBJ2-7, with a tentative D call TRBD1 (6 bases). Germline V gene lookup returns CDR1 WNHNN and CDR2 SYGVQD (reference sequence). V shed 11 bases and J shed 9 bases, with 20 bases lying between them. This CDR3 comprises 12 residues. The chain's CDR3 is CAPRDTSVGQYF. In nucleotides, the CDR3 is TGCGCCCCCAGGGACACATCGGTTGGGCAGTACTTC.

This chain uses TRBV27 with TRBJ2-7, with 9 bases that match TRBD1. Germline V gene sequence: CDR1 MNHEY, CDR2 SMNVEV (reference sequence). This CDR3 spans 14 amino acids. J gave up 6 bases and V 2 bases, and 5 bases lay outside the gene matches. CDR3 sequence (DNA): TGTGCCAGCAGTTTAGGGACAGGGTTTGGCGAGCAGTACTTC. This encodes CASSLGTGFGEQYF.